A single sample gave rise to the 16 T cell receptor beta chains below, sequenced in a study of T cells in Graves' hyperthyroidism and ophthalmopathy. RNA transcripts were the template for amplifying TCR beta CDR3 regions. The TCR CDR3 was amplified in a first-round RT-PCR using the HTBI primer set. TCRdb recomputed calls from the multiplex PCR reads with MiXCR, one row per CDR3 protein. The sample holds 600,000 or so distinct CDR3 sequences, approximately 15% seen once. The specimen was blood. The origin of the receptors is a woman aged 18-35 years with Graves' ophthalmopathy.

The sample holds a few counts of this clonotype. The rearrangement uses TRBV20-1 and TRBJ2-7; D uncertain. The CDR3 has 14 residues. V lost 6 bases to trimming and J lost 0 bases, with 15 bases between them. Germline lookup yields CDR1 DFQATT and CDR2 SNEGSKA (reference sequence). The CDR3, as DNA: TGCAGTGCCATGCTGCTAAAGGGCTCCTACGAGCAGTACTTC. Translating it yields CSAMLLKGSYEQYF.

This clonotype was counted many times. J is TRBJ2-3 and V is TRBV7-2; D possibly corresponds to TRBD2 (5 bases). V shed 1 base and J shed 3 bases, with 14 bases lying between them. Looked up from germline, CDR1 is SGHTA and CDR2 is FQGNSA. This CDR3 contains 16 residues. In DNA form, the CDR3 reads TGTGCCAGCAGCTTAGTGGCCGCCCCGGGGACAGATACGCAGTATTTT. Encoded protein: CASSLVAAPGTDTQYF.

This clonotype has just a few counts. This chain connects TRBV20-1 to TRBJ2-1; D uncertain. Trimming cost V 6 bases and J 12 bases, with 21 bases left between them. CDR1 is DFQATT, CDR2 SNEGSKA, per germline (reference sequence). The CDR3 runs to 13 residues. DNA for the CDR3: TGCAGTGCCCCCGTCCTCCTGACTCATGGGCAGTTCTTC. This sequence encodes CSAPVLLTHGQFF.

This clonotype showed up just a few times. The rearrangement joins TRBV6-2 or TRBV6-3 to TRBJ1-6; no clear D gene. CDR3 length equals 14 residues. Trimming cost V 8 bases and J 3 bases, with 11 bases left between them. Per the germline V gene, CDR1 is MNHEY and CDR2 is SVGEGT. CDR3 amino acids: CASHQSNYNSPLHF. In DNA, the CDR3 is TGTGCCAGCCATCAGAGCAACTATAATTCACCCCTCCACTTT.

This clonotype was detected only a few times. This chain uses TRBV20-1 with TRBJ1-2; D possibly corresponds to TRBD1 (5 bases). CDR3 length equals 15 residues. Germline CDR1 reads DFQATT; CDR2 reads SNEGSKA (reference sequence). The V gene lost 0 bases and the J gene lost 5 bases, with 16 bases spanning the gap. This CDR3 reads CSARDSRGGGYGYTF. The DNA for the CDR3 is TGCAGTGCTAGAGATTCGCGGGGGGGAGGATATGGCTACACCTTC.

This chain uses TRBV4-3 with TRBJ2-7; D is uncertain. In germline, CDR1 is LGHNA, CDR2 YSLEER. There are 15 residues in the CDR3. Trimming took off 0 bases at V and 4 bases at J, with 13 bases between the two ends. The DNA of the CDR3 is TGCGCCAGCAGCCAAGATCTGGGAACTCGATACGAGCAGTACTTC. Amino acids: CASSQDLGTRYEQYF.

This clonotype was counted at least ten times. The chain is built from TRBV3-1 and TRBJ1-1, with D possibly matching TRBD1 (5 bases). The V gene's germline CDR1 is LGHDT and CDR2 YNNKEL (reference sequence). Trimming cost V 4 bases and J 3 bases, with 12 bases left between them. The CDR3 length is 14 residues. The CDR3, as DNA: TGTGCCAGCAGCCGGGCGAGAGGGGACACTGAAGCTTTCTTT. Translation gives CASSRARGDTEAFF.

This clonotype was seen a few times. The chain carries TRBV18 and TRBJ2-1; the D is unclear. V dropped 5 bases and J dropped 4 bases, with 12 bases sitting between them. Germline V CDR1 and CDR2: KGHSH, LQKENI. This CDR3 region has 14 residues. The CDR3 region is CASSSTDGYNEQFF. CDR3 bases: TGTGCCAGCTCATCAACTGACGGATACAATGAGCAGTTCTTC. Combining the CDR3 with reference TRBV18 and TRBJ2-1 gives the whole variable domain NAGVMQNPRHLVRRRGQEARLRCSPMKGHSHVYWYRQLPEEGLKFMVYLQKENIIDESGMPKERFSAEFPKEGPSILRIQQVVRGDSAAYFCASSSTDGYNEQFFGPGTRLTVL.

This clonotype showed up just a few times. The V call is TRBV6-5, the J call TRBJ2-3; TRBD2 might be the D (6 bases). V dropped 1 base and J dropped 0 bases, with 14 bases sitting between them. Germline values: CDR1 MNHEY, CDR2 SVGAGI. The CDR3 extends over 17 amino acids. CDR3 sequence reads: CASSYWLGSESTDTQYF. DNA for the CDR3: TGTGCCAGCAGTTACTGGCTCGGGAGCGAAAGCACAGATACGCAGTATTTT.

This clonotype occurred many times. The V call is TRBV11-1, the J call TRBJ2-3; 7 bases fit TRBD1. Germline V lookup: CDR1 SGHAT, CDR2 FQDESV (reference sequence). This CDR3 contains 14 residues. V lost 5 bases, J lost 6 bases, and 8 bases stayed unmatched. CDR3 protein: CASSLRQGSDTQYF. Here the CDR3 DNA reads TGTGCCAGCAGCCTCCGACAGGGTTCGGATACGCAGTATTTT.

This clonotype was picked up many times. This sequence joins TRBV7-2 and TRBJ1-2; possible D gene TRBD1, 6 bases. Germline loops: CDR1 SGHTA, CDR2 FQGNSA. V shed 4 bases and J shed 4 bases, with 19 bases lying between them. This CDR3 region has 16 residues. In DNA form, the CDR3 reads TGTGCCAGCAGCTCGGGGGCGGGTGAATTGGGCTATGGCTACACCTTC. Amino acids: CASSSGAGELGYGYTF.

This clonotype has a count of ten or more. The chain employs TRBV5-6 and TRBJ2-7; 9 nucleotides align to TRBD1. The CDR3 extends over 15 amino acids. J was trimmed by 2 bases and V by 0 bases; bases with no gene match: 3. The V gene's germline CDR1 is SGHDT and CDR2 YYEEEE. CDR3 protein: CASSLVGTGPYEQYF. The CDR3 coding sequence is TGTGCCAGCAGCTTGGTGGGGACAGGGCCCTACGAGCAGTACTTC.

This clonotype was observed a handful of times. The rearrangement uses TRBV20-1 and TRBJ2-1; 9 bases match TRBD2. The junction had 7 bases not matched to a gene; V was cut back by 0 bases and J by 4 bases. Per germline, CDR1 DFQATT and CDR2 SNEGSKA (reference sequence). The CDR3 is 16 residues long. The CDR3 is CSARDIIAGEYNEQFF. The CDR3 DNA follows: TGCAGTGCTAGAGATATAATAGCGGGAGAGTACAATGAGCAGTTCTTC.

This clonotype was found many times. The rearrangement uses TRBV5-1 and TRBJ2-7, with D perhaps matching TRBD1 or TRBD2 (5 bases each). Trimming pared 2 bases from V and 3 bases from J, leaving 18 bases between. The CDR3 contains 16 residues. The V gene's germline CDR1 is SGHRS and CDR2 YFSETQ. The CDR3 region has the DNA TGCGCCAGCAGCTTTGGGTCCGGGACCGACGTCTACGAGCAGTACTTC. Encoded protein: CASSFGSGTDVYEQYF.

V usage is TRBV6-1 and J usage is TRBJ1-2; 8 nucleotides agree with TRBD1. The V gene's germline CDR1 is MNHNS and CDR2 SASEGT. Losses at the gene ends were 10 bases for V and 4 bases for J; bases not matched to a gene: 5. The CDR3 is 12 amino acids. CDR3 DNA: TGTGCCATGCGGACAGGGTTCTATGGCTACACCTTC. Encoded protein: CAMRTGFYGYTF.

This clonotype was seen ten or more times. The DNA of the CDR3 is TGTGCCAGCAGTCGACGGACGGGGGGGAGCAAGGGTGGCTCCTACAATGAGCAGTTCTTC. Amino acid sequence: CASSRRTGGSKGGSYNEQFF. The chain uses TRBV7-8 and TRBJ2-1, with 8 bases that match TRBD2. This CDR3 has 20 residues. The ends lost 6 bases at V and 0 bases at J; junction bases unmatched: 19. Germline-derived CDR1 and CDR2 are SGHVS and FQNEAQ.